The sequence of this T cell receptor (beta chain) was determined in a study of T cells expressing NK-cell markers. The overall study: The authors derived TCR beta repertoires from sorted CD3+CD56+NKG2C+, CD3+CD56+NKG2C- and CD3+CD56-NKG2C+ T cells.

TCRdb reworked the 5' RACE reads into one entry per CDR3 protein, no DNA. This sample's table reports under 500,000 distinct CDR3 sequences. The CDR3 consists of 16 residues. Germline CDR1 reads DFQATT; CDR2 reads SNEGSKA (reference sequence). Sequenced input: blood T cells: a sorted CD56 or NKG2C T cell subset, CD4+ or CD8+ T cells, or bulk PBMC T cells (not recorded which). The sequence derives from a woman aged 18-69 years in good health. This rearrangement joins TRBV20-1 to TRBJ2-1. Here the CDR3 reads CSAIDLAISPYNEQFF.